This TCR beta chain was sequenced in a study of shared clonotypes between healthy human individuals. Points from the study as a whole: Naive subsets, compared against memory subsets, generally had larger estimated richness values. Around 5.4% of naive CD4 clonotypes were common to several donors. Clonotypes shared by all four donors outscored non-shared clonotypes in generation probability.

Repertoires were generated with immunoSEQ multiplex PCR, while TCRdb's copy carries only in-frame clones and drops some. The repertoire has about 2,100,000 clones, under 95% of them found once; the top ten carry 1.5% to 2%. CD45RO-negative CD8 cells positively selected for CCR7 made up the naive population, which excluded terminally differentiated effector memory CD45RA+ cells. The CDR3 is 16 residues long. CDR1 is MNHNS, CDR2 SASEGT, per germline. Notes on this clone: Its antigen remains unidentified. An end of the junction differs from the germline gene, which may be a read error.

This TCR was recovered from a man aged 18 to 35 in good health. Some clones in this sample may be carry-over from other donors' samples. Sequencing was done on a sample of naive CD8+ T cells from PBMCs. The chain uses TRBV6-1 and TRBJ2-7, with TRBD2 matching over 11 bases. CDR3 protein: CAISDPTSGRTYEQYF. In DNA, the CDR3 is TGTGCCATCAGTGACCCAACTAGCGGGAGAACCTACGAGCAGTACTTC.